Following are 7 T cell receptor beta chains from one sample sequenced in a study of blood T cell repertoires in COVID-19. Produced via immunoSEQ multiplex PCR; TCRdb's table is partial and in-frame only. The sample has some 6,400 clones, roughly 88% seen once. The sequenced sample consisted of peripheral blood. Source of these receptors: a human donor with active COVID-19. The donor label of this sample is uncertain.

This clone is a singleton in its sample. The chain uses TRBV5-1 and TRBJ1-1, with TRBD1 matching 8 bases. CDR1 SGHRS and CDR2 YFSETQ come from the germline V gene. With 3 bases clipped from V and 1 base from J, the junction kept 2 bases outside the gene matches. This CDR3 is 14 amino acids long. The CDR3: CASSWGQANTEAFF. Here the CDR3 DNA reads TGCGCCAGCAGCTGGGGACAGGCGAACACTGAAGCTTTCTTT.

CDR3 sequence: CASSVVSDFQGEQFF. The DNA of the CDR3 is TGTGCCAGCAGCGTAGTCTCGGATTTTCAGGGTGAGCAGTTCTTC. The J gene is TRBJ2-1, the V gene TRBV9; the D gene is possibly TRBD1 (5 bases). Germline V gives CDR1 SGDLS, CDR2 YYNGEE. The V and J ends lost 0 bases and 9 bases respectively, with 16 bases between them. The CDR3 extends over 15 amino acids. The full variable domain, its missing parts supplied by reference TRBV9 and TRBJ2-1, is DSGVTQTPKHLITATGQRVTLRCSPRSGDLSVYWYQQSLDQGLQFLIQYYNGEERAKGNILERFSAQQFPDLHSELNLSSLELGDSALYFCASSVVSDFQGEQFFGPGTRLTVL.

The V call is TRBV10-3, the J call TRBJ2-1; 7 bases are a match to TRBD2. CDR3 length equals 12 residues. The V gene end was trimmed by 4 bases and the J gene end by 10 bases; junction bases not matched to a gene: 4. Per germline, CDR1 ENHRY and CDR2 SYGVKD. Here the CDR3 reads CAISGTGLEQFF. CDR3 coding DNA: TGTGCCATCAGTGGAACGGGACTAGAGCAGTTCTTC.

This clone was observed a few times. The chain couples TRBV30 to TRBJ1-5; D unclear. V was trimmed by 4 bases and J by 5 bases, leaving 12 bases between them. The CDR3 length is 13 residues. Germline CDR1 is GTSNPN and CDR2 is SVGIG (reference sequence). The DNA for the CDR3 is TGTGCCTGGAACGGGGAAAGGGATCAGCCCCAGCATTTT. It specifies CAWNGERDQPQHF.

This chain connects TRBV5-6 to TRBJ2-1; TRBD2 matches at 11 bases. CDR1 is SGHDT and CDR2 is YYEEEE in the germline V gene. CDR3 length: 15 amino acids. J was trimmed by 7 bases and V by 0 bases; bases with no gene match: 3. Here the CDR3 reads CASSLATSGVNEQFF. CDR3 in DNA: TGTGCCAGCAGCTTGGCGACTAGCGGGGTTAATGAGCAGTTCTTC.

The chain couples TRBV18 to TRBJ1-2; D call uncertain. The V end was cut by 3 bases, the J end by 1 base, with 18 bases between. Germline V gene sequence: CDR1 KGHSH, CDR2 LQKENI. CDR3 length: 17 residues. CDR3 sequence (DNA): TGTGCCAGCTCACCCCAACCGCGGTCCGGGAGTAACTATGGCTACACCTTC. It encodes CASSPQPRSGSNYGYTF.

This clone was recorded a few times. The rearrangement joins TRBV7-6 to TRBJ2-5, with TRBD2 as a possible D gene (6 bases). The V end was cut by 0 bases, the J end by 1 base, with 9 bases between. CDR3 length: 15 amino acids. Germline CDR1 reads SGHVS; CDR2 reads FNYEAQ. The CDR3 region is CASSLAGGAQETQYF. CDR3 coding DNA: TGTGCCAGCAGCTTAGCGGGAGGAGCCCAAGAGACCCAGTACTTC. The full variable domain, its missing parts supplied by reference TRBV7-6 and TRBJ2-5, is GAGVSQSPRYKVTKRGQDVALRCDPISGHVSLYWYRQALGQGPEFLTYFNYEAQQDKSGLPNDRFSAERPEGSISTLTIQRTEQRDSAMYRCASSLAGGAQETQYFGPGTRLLVL.